This entry describes one T cell receptor beta chain. The CDR3 length is 14 residues. Germline loops: CDR1 MNHEY, CDR2 SMNVEV (reference sequence). The junction had 7 bases not matched to a gene; V was cut back by 4 bases and J by 7 bases. This entry comes from a study of T-cell memory formation after mild COVID-19. TCRdb re-called the 5' RACE reads with MiXCR, one entry per CDR3 protein. The data hold 400,000 or so distinct CDR3 sequences, with approximately 20% observed a single time. The gene calls are TRBV27 and TRBJ1-1; 9 bases match TRBD1. Material for sequencing was PBMCs or a T cell subset sorted from them (not recorded which). The origin of this receptor is an adult woman who had mild COVID-19 (a few samples of this study predate the infection). Cell type and time point are not known. The CDR3 region has the DNA TGTGCCAGCAGTTCCGACAGGGGGACGATTGAAGCTTTCTTT. This codes for CASSSDRGTIEAFF.